These 9 T cell receptor beta chains were all obtained from the same sample, sequenced in a study of blood T cell repertoires in COVID-19. Clones were read by immunoSEQ multiplex PCR, and TCRdb kept only the in-frame ones, dropping some. The data contain 200,000 to 250,000 clones, over 75% of them singletons. The sequencing input was PBMCs or T cells enriched from blood (not recorded which). Source of these receptors: a man aged 35-49 years who had recovered from COVID-19.

The rearrangement uses TRBV7-8 and TRBJ2-1, with 7 bases fitting TRBD2. V trimming: 8 bases; J trimming: 3 bases; junction bases outside the gene matches: 16. The V gene's germline CDR1 is SGHVS and CDR2 FQNEAQ. The CDR3 spans 17 residues. The CDR3 sequence: CASHRWYGGSVYNEQFF. The CDR3 region has the DNA TGTGCCAGCCACCGGTGGTACGGCGGGAGTGTCTACAATGAGCAGTTCTTC. The whole variable domain, remainder taken from reference TRBV7-8 and TRBJ2-1, is GAGVSQSPRYKVAKRGQDVALRCDPISGHVSLFWYQQALGQGPEFLTYFQNEAQLDKSGLPSDRFFAERPEGSVSTLKIQRTQQEDSAVYLCASHRWYGGSVYNEQFFGPGTRLTVL.

This clone was seen a few times. The chain joins TRBV29-1 to TRBJ1-2; D call uncertain. Germline V gene sequence: CDR1 SQVTM, CDR2 ANQGSEA. V lost 4 bases to trimming and J lost 8 bases, with 20 bases between them. This CDR3 has 14 amino acids. The CDR3 DNA reads as TGCAGCGTTGTCGCCCCGAGGGCACTGGAGGGCTACACCTTC. It specifies CSVVAPRALEGYTF.

The chain uses TRBV19 and TRBJ2-1; TRBD2 is a possible D gene (5 bases). V lost 3 bases and J 8 bases, leaving 17 bases between the germline ends. CDR1 is LNHDA and CDR2 is SQIVND in the germline V gene (reference sequence). The CDR3 is 15 residues long. The CDR3 DNA is TGTGCCAGTAGTATGGTGGCCGGACCGAGGGATGAGCAGTTCTTC. Translation: CASSMVAGPRDEQFF.

J is TRBJ1-1 and V is TRBV6-1; 10 bases agree with TRBD1. V lost 2 bases and J lost 7; bases outside the gene matches: 7. CDR3 length: 15 residues. Per the germline V gene, CDR1 is MNHNS and CDR2 is SASEGT. CDR3 DNA: TGTGCCAGCAGTGAACCTGTTGGGACAGGGGTTGAAGCTTTCTTT. As protein: CASSEPVGTGVEAFF.

The chain employs TRBV6-2 or TRBV6-3 and TRBJ2-7; TRBD1 might be the D (5 bases). Germline-derived CDR1 and CDR2 are MNHEY and SVGEGT. V was cut by 2 bases and J by 2 bases, with 7 bases left in between. There are 13 residues in the CDR3. The CDR3 loop reads CASSYVRAYEQYF. CDR3 nucleotides: TGTGCCAGCAGTTACGTCAGGGCCTACGAGCAGTACTTC.

The genes are TRBV6-4 and TRBJ2-5; no reliable D call. CDR3 length: 14 amino acids. Germline CDR1 is MRHNA and CDR2 is SNTAGT. With 0 bases removed from V and 2 bases from J, the gap between germline ends came to 7 bases. The CDR3 coding sequence is TGTGCCAGCAGTGACTCACAGTGGCAAGAGACCCAGTACTTC. It encodes CASSDSQWQETQYF.

The chain links TRBV2 to TRBJ1-5, with 8 bases fitting TRBD1. The CDR3 has 15 amino acids. The ends lost 1 base at V and 3 bases at J; junction bases unmatched: 2. Germline assignment: CDR1 SNHLY and CDR2 FYNNEI. CDR3 amino acids: CASSEGGQVNQPQHF. Written as DNA, the CDR3 is TGTGCCAGCAGTGAAGGGGGACAGGTCAATCAGCCCCAGCATTTT.

This CDR3 reads CASSSTDRAVVTEAFF. DNA for the CDR3: TGTGCCAGCAGCTCCACGGACAGGGCGGTGGTAACTGAAGCTTTCTTT. The V gene is TRBV7-3, the J gene TRBJ1-1; 8 bases agree with TRBD1. The CDR3 has 16 residues. With V trimmed by 4 bases and J by 5 bases, 12 bases remained unmatched. The germline CDR1 and CDR2 sequences are SGHTA and FQGTGA.

The chain couples TRBV4-1 to TRBJ1-1; D remains ambiguous. Trimming stripped 0 bases from V and 0 bases from J, with 14 bases between. The CDR3 is 17 amino acids. Germline V gives CDR1 MGHRA, CDR2 YSYEKL. The CDR3 loop is CASSQEISAGLNTEAFF. Here the CDR3 DNA reads TGCGCCAGCAGCCAAGAAATCTCGGCAGGCCTGAACACTGAAGCTTTCTTT.